The clone carrying this T cell receptor (beta chain) was observed many times. Treatment indicated: randomized to nivolumab then ipilimumab (arm A) or the reverse (arm B). CDR1 SGHNT and CDR2 YENEEA come from the germline V gene. Trimming removed 0 bases at V and 6 bases at J, with 17 bases between. The CDR3 spans 16 residues. This sample was taken from a study of sequential checkpoint blockade in melanoma. TCRdb's table, derived via immunoSEQ multiplex PCR, lists solely in-frame clones and lacks some. Of more than 4,500 clones in the sample, around 17% were seen once. The sequence was collected from a human donor with melanoma. The V call is TRBV11-3, the J call TRBJ1-2; D call uncertain. Material: tumor tissue (inferred from file names), obtained from a patient given nivolumab and ipilimumab in sequence. The CDR3 sequence is CASSLEFGTGYDGYTF. CDR3 DNA: TGTGCCAGCAGCTTAGAATTCGGCACCGGGTACGATGGCTACACCTTC.